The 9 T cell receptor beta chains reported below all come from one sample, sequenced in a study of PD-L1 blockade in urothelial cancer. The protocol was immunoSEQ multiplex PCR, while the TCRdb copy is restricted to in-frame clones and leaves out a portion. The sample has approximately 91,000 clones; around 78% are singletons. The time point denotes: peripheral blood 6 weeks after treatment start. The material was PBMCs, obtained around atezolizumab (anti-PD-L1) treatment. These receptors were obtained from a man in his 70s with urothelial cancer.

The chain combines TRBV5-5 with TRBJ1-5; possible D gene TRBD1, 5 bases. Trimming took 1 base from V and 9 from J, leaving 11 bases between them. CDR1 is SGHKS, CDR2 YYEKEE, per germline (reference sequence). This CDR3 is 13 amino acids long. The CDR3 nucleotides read TGTGCCAGCAGCTTGCCGGGGGGGACGCCCCAGCATTTT. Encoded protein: CASSLPGGTPQHF.

In nucleotides, the CDR3 is TGTGCCAGCAGCGGCGGGACAGTGAACACTGAAGCTTTCTTT. It codes for CASSGGTVNTEAFF. This chain joins TRBV5-5 and TRBJ1-1; 7 bases map to TRBD1. The CDR3 has 14 residues. Per germline, CDR1 SGHKS and CDR2 YYEKEE (reference sequence). J was trimmed by 0 bases and V by 4 bases; bases with no gene match: 3.

The CDR3 nucleotides read TGTGCCAGTAGGATGAGGGAATTGAACACTGAAGCTTTCTTT. This sequence encodes CASRMRELNTEAFF. This chain links TRBV19 with TRBJ1-1, with D uncertain. Germline loops: CDR1 LNHDA, CDR2 SQIVND (reference sequence). The CDR3 is 14 residues long. With 6 bases removed from V and 0 bases from J, the gap between germline ends came to 11 bases.

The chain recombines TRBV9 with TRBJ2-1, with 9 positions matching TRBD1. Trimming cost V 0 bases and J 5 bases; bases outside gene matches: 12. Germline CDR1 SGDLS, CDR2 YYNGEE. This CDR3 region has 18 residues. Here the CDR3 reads CASSVATGQGWSHNEQFF. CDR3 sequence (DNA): TGTGCCAGCAGCGTAGCTACGGGACAGGGATGGTCCCACAATGAGCAGTTCTTC.

The DNA for the CDR3 is TGTGCCAGCAGCGAAAATGTAGCGAGCTCTGGAAACACCATATATTTT. It yields the protein CASSENVASSGNTIYF. The J gene is TRBJ1-3, the V gene TRBV6-1; D remains unclear. The CDR3 totals 16 residues. V was trimmed by 6 bases and J by 0 bases, leaving 15 bases between them. CDR1 and CDR2 (germline): MNHNS, SASEGT.

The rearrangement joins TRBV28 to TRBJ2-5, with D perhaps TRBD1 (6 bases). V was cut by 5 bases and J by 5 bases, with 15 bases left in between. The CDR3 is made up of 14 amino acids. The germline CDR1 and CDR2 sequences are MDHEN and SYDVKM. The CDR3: CASSTTGPTETQYF. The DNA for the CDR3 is TGTGCCAGCAGTACTACAGGGCCGACGGAGACCCAGTACTTC. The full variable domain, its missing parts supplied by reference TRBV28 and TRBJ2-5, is DVKVTQSSRYLVKRTGEKVFLECVQDMDHENMFWYRQDPGLGLRLIYFSYDVKMKEKGDIPEGYSVSREKKERFSLILESASTNQTSMYLCASSTTGPTETQYFGPGTRLLVL.

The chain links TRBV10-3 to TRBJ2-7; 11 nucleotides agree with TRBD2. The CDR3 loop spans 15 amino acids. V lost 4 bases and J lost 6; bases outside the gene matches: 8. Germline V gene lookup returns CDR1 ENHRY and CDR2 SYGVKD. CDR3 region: CAISGGTSGPGEQYF. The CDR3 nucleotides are TGTGCCATCAGTGGGGGGACTAGCGGTCCGGGCGAGCAGTACTTC.

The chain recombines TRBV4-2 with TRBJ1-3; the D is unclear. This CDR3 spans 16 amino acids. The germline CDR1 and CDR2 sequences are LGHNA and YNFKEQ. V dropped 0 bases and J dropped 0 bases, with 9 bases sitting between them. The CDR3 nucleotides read TGTGCCAGCAGCCAAGATAGTGAGTTCTCTGGAAACACCATATATTTT. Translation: CASSQDSEFSGNTIYF.

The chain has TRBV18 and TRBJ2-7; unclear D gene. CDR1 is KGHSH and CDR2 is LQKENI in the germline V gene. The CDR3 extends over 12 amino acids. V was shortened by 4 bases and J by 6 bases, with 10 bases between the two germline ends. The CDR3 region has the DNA TGTGCCAGCTCACAGGAGAGCCGCGAGCAGTACTTC. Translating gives CASSQESREQYF.